This T cell receptor (beta chain) emerged from a study of cytomegalovirus exposure and HLA in healthy donors. Regarding the study as a whole: It emerged from a later analysis that several of the most significant clusters appeared to be linked to common viral pathogens. The study reported that TCR beta sequences accurately predicted HLA-A and HLA-B alleles in most subjects. Three chains tied to CMV proved CMV antigen-specific in vitro.

This clone was picked up a small number of times. Its target is not known. This CDR3 is built from 17 residues. V lost 4 bases, J lost 1 base, and 11 bases stayed unmatched. The germline gives CDR1 SGHRS, CDR2 YFSETQ. The primer mix had 60 Vbeta and 13 Jbeta primers. Sequenced by immunoSEQ multiplex PCR; TCRdb stores in-frame clones only, minus some. Among 95,000 to 100,000 clones, 76% were seen once, and the ten largest hold about 4%. The TCR originated in a man aged 35-49 years in good health and CMV-seronegative. Sequences were obtained from PBMCs. The rearrangement links TRBV5-1 to TRBJ1-2; 9 bases match TRBD1. Written as DNA, the CDR3 is TGCGCCAGCAGCCCAGGGACAGGGCAGGGACATAACTATGGCTACACCTTC. Protein sequence: CASSPGTGQGHNYGYTF.